Presented here are 22 T cell receptor beta chains from one specimen sequenced in a study of T cells in localized non-small cell lung cancer. The method was immunoSEQ multiplex PCR; TCRdb's version includes in-frame clones alone and lacks a portion of them. The sample has 25,000 to 30,000 clones, 84% seen once; the top ten hold 5% to 6.5%. The material sequenced was peripheral blood mononuclear cells, taken before any cancer treatment. These receptor sequences come from a man aged 35 to 69 with stage III lung adenocarcinoma.

V is TRBV5-1 and J is TRBJ2-2; tentative D call: TRBD1 (6 bases). CDR3 length equals 15 residues. V dropped 0 bases and J dropped 5 bases, with 11 bases sitting between them. The V gene's germline CDR1 is SGHRS and CDR2 YFSETQ. The CDR3 here is CASSLDGTKTGELFF. The CDR3 DNA follows: TGCGCCAGCAGCTTGGATGGGACAAAGACCGGGGAGCTGTTTTTT.

The chain has TRBV10-2 and TRBJ2-7, with a possible D match to TRBD2 (6 bases). Germline CDR1 is WSHSY and CDR2 is SAAADI. The CDR3 extends over 13 amino acids. Trimming left V 8 bases short and J 3 bases short, with 14 bases between. DNA for the CDR3: TGCGCCAGCGCCCGGGAGATATACTACGAGCAGTACTTC. Translating it yields CASAREIYYEQYF.

This clone was observed a single time. The chain carries TRBV2 and TRBJ1-2, with D uncertain. Germline V gives CDR1 SNHLY, CDR2 FYNNEI. This CDR3 has 12 residues. V was cut by 3 bases and J by 8 bases, with 10 bases left in between. The CDR3 spells CASSDTTGGYTF. The CDR3 DNA reads as TGTGCCAGCAGTGACACCACTGGGGGCTACACCTTC.

The chain couples TRBV28 to TRBJ2-7, with a tentative D call TRBD1 (6 bases). CDR3 size: 14 residues. Germline CDR1 and CDR2: MDHEN and SYDVKM. V was trimmed by 6 bases and J by 12 bases, leaving 24 bases between them. CDR3 sequence: CASRQGSREWISYF. CDR3 coding DNA: TGTGCCAGCAGACAGGGTTCAAGGGAGTGGATATCGTACTTC. Supplemented by reference TRBV28 and TRBJ2-7, the full variable domain reads DVKVTQSSRYLVKRTGEKVFLECVQDMDHENMFWYRQDPGLGLRLIYFSYDVKMKEKGDIPEGYSVSREKKERFSLILESASTNQTSMYLCASRQGSREWISYFGPGTRLTVT.

The gene calls are TRBV4-1 and TRBJ2-7; perhaps TRBD1 as D (7 bases). The CDR3 sequence is 15 residues long. Germline V gives CDR1 MGHRA, CDR2 YSYEKL. V shed 2 bases and J shed 5 bases, with 16 bases lying between them. In nucleotides, the CDR3 is TGCGCCAGCAGCCAAAGGGAGGCAGGGGGAAACGAGCAGTACTTC. This codes for CASSQREAGGNEQYF.

V gene TRBV28 combines with J gene TRBJ2-1, with D possibly TRBD1 on 6 matching bases. Trimming stripped 3 bases from V and 9 bases from J, with 15 bases between. The CDR3 has 14 residues. Per the germline V gene, CDR1 is MDHEN and CDR2 is SYDVKM. The CDR3, as DNA: TGTGCCAGCAGTTTCCCCAAGGGGGTCGGTGAGCAGTTCTTC. Encoded protein: CASSFPKGVGEQFF.

The chain is built from TRBV10-3 and TRBJ2-1; TRBD2 aligns across 10 bases. With 8 bases clipped from V and 10 bases from J, the junction kept 20 bases outside the gene matches. CDR1 is ENHRY, CDR2 SYGVKD, per germline. The length of the CDR3 is 17 residues. Here the CDR3 DNA reads TGTGCCATCCGGAGGGCTAGCGGGGGCTCCCAGTTAGGCGAGCAGTTCTTC. As protein: CAIRRASGGSQLGEQFF.

The rearrangement links TRBV9 to TRBJ1-1, with D hard to call. CDR1 SGDLS and CDR2 YYNGEE come from the germline V gene. The germline V and J ends were trimmed by 0 bases and 1 base, with 4 bases remaining between them. This CDR3 spans 13 amino acids. Written as DNA, the CDR3 is TGTGCCAGCAGCGTAGACCAGAACACTGAAGCTTTCTTT. Encoded protein: CASSVDQNTEAFF.

This chain joins TRBV19 and TRBJ2-1; D remains ambiguous. Per germline, CDR1 LNHDA and CDR2 SQIVND (reference sequence). This CDR3 comprises 13 residues. The V end was cut by 0 bases, the J end by 13 bases, with 13 bases between. The CDR3 region has the DNA TGTGCCAGTAGTATAGATGCCGCCCGAGACCAGTTCTTC. Translation: CASSIDAARDQFF. Filled out from reference TRBV19 and TRBJ2-1, the complete variable domain reads DGGITQSPKYLFRKEGQNVTLSCEQNLNHDAMYWYRQDPGQGLRLIYYSQIVNDFQKGDIAEGYSVSREKKESFPLTVTSAQKNPTAFYLCASSIDAARDQFFGPGTRLTVL.

The chain combines TRBV5-4 with TRBJ2-1, with TRBD2 matching over 7 bases. The CDR3 sequence is 15 residues long. CDR1 is SGHNT and CDR2 is YYREEE in the germline V gene (reference sequence). Germline trimming cut 0 bases from V and 2 bases from J; bases unmatched to any gene: 2. CDR3: CASSLGLAAYNEQFF. The CDR3 DNA reads TGTGCCAGCAGCTTGGGACTAGCAGCCTACAATGAGCAGTTCTTC.

The V and J genes are TRBV20-1 and TRBJ2-7, with D unresolved. V lost 3 bases, J lost 2 bases, and 5 bases lay in between. The CDR3 is 11 amino acids. Germline-derived CDR1 and CDR2 are DFQATT and SNEGSKA (reference sequence). The CDR3 DNA reads TGCAGTGCTAGTGGGCCCTACGAGCAGTACGTC. Its protein product is CSASGPYEQYV.

The chain joins TRBV19 to TRBJ1-4; D call uncertain. The germline V and J ends were trimmed by 3 bases and 7 bases, with 6 bases remaining between them. Per germline, CDR1 LNHDA and CDR2 SQIVND (reference sequence). The CDR3 spans 12 residues. CDR3 amino acids: CASSMRSEKLFF. The CDR3 DNA reads TGTGCCAGTAGTATGCGGAGTGAAAAACTGTTTTTT.

The V call is TRBV19, the J call TRBJ1-5; D may be TRBD1 (6 bases). The germline gives CDR1 LNHDA, CDR2 SQIVND (reference sequence). CDR3 length: 14 residues. V lost 6 bases and J 6 bases, leaving 15 bases between the germline ends. In DNA, the CDR3 is TGTGCCAGTAGGTCCGGGACAATCTTTCAGCCCCAGCATTTT. Residues: CASRSGTIFQPQHF.

This clone was seen just once. The chain is built from TRBV9 and TRBJ2-2; D remains ambiguous. CDR3 length equals 15 residues. V was cut by 0 bases and J by 5 bases, with 11 bases left in between. Germline lookup yields CDR1 SGDLS and CDR2 YYNGEE. CDR3 protein: CASSVDSLSTGELFF. The DNA for the CDR3 is TGTGCCAGCAGCGTAGACTCTCTCTCAACCGGGGAGCTGTTTTTT.

The J gene is TRBJ1-5, the V gene TRBV28; tentatively, D is TRBD1 (5 bases). The CDR3 is made up of 13 amino acids. Germline CDR1 is MDHEN and CDR2 is SYDVKM. The V end was cut by 2 bases, the J end by 7 bases, with 9 bases between. The CDR3 spells CASSLPGQQPQHF. The CDR3 region has the DNA TGTGCCAGCAGTTTACCAGGGCAACAGCCCCAGCATTTT.

V usage is TRBV6-1 and J usage is TRBJ1-1; no reliable D call. The germline V gene has CDR1 MNHNS and CDR2 SASEGT. This CDR3 region has 14 residues. Trimming cost V 6 bases and J 1 base, with 12 bases left between them. CDR3 nucleotides: TGTGCCAGCAGCGTGAGGACGGCGAACACTGAAGCTTTCTTT. This gives the protein CASSVRTANTEAFF.

The chain links TRBV30 to TRBJ1-1; D call uncertain. The CDR3 contains 17 residues. Trimming pared 2 bases from V and 4 bases from J, leaving 23 bases between. Germline V gene lookup returns CDR1 GTSNPN and CDR2 SVGIG (reference sequence). The CDR3 bases are TGTGCCTGGAGTATTTCCCGGACGTACCGGGAGGGCACTGAAGCTTTCTTT. Residues: CAWSISRTYREGTEAFF.

The V and J genes are TRBV5-4 and TRBJ2-5; perhaps TRBD1 as D (5 bases). The CDR3 extends over 13 amino acids. From germline, CDR1 is SGHNT and CDR2 YYREEE (reference sequence). Trimming removed 4 bases from V and 1 base from J, with 8 bases in between. CDR3 amino acids: CASSRTLQETQYF. In DNA form, the CDR3 reads TGTGCCAGCAGCCGGACACTCCAAGAGACCCAGTACTTC.

CDR3 amino acids: CASSTDVDREAFF. Written as DNA, the CDR3 is TGTGCCAGCAGTACGGACGTGGACAGGGAAGCTTTCTTT. The chain carries TRBV6-5 and TRBJ1-1; 7 bases are shared with TRBD1. Looked up from germline, CDR1 is MNHEY and CDR2 is SVGAGI. The CDR3 has 13 residues. J was trimmed by 8 bases and V by 5 bases; bases with no gene match: 8.

The V call is TRBV6-1, the J call TRBJ2-7; D remains ambiguous. The CDR3 is 15 residues long. Per germline, CDR1 MNHNS and CDR2 SASEGT. Between the trimmed V and J ends, which lost 8 bases and 0 bases, there was a span of 17 bases. CDR3 DNA sequence: TGTGCCAGCTCCCTTCCGACATTCCGCTCCTACGAGCAGTACGTC. The encoded protein is CASSLPTFRSYEQYV.

The rearrangement links TRBV28 to TRBJ2-3; maybe TRBD2 (6 bases). This CDR3 is built from 14 residues. V was shortened by 6 bases and J by 0 bases, with 10 bases between the two germline ends. CDR1 and CDR2 (germline): MDHEN, SYDVKM. DNA for the CDR3: TGTGCCAGCAGGACCGGGACTAGCACAGATACGCAGTATTTT. It is translated as CASRTGTSTDTQYF.

The rearrangement links TRBV2 to TRBJ2-1, with TRBD2 matching over 8 bases. With V trimmed by 1 base and J by 9 bases, 5 bases remained unmatched. The V gene's germline CDR1 is SNHLY and CDR2 FYNNEI. The length of the CDR3 is 14 residues. Here the CDR3 reads CASSEGSGGIEQFF. CDR3 coding DNA: TGTGCCAGCAGTGAAGGGTCGGGAGGGATTGAGCAGTTCTTC. The full variable domain, its missing parts supplied by reference TRBV2 and TRBJ2-1, is EPEVTQTPSHQVTQMGQEVILRCVPISNHLYFYWYRQILGQKVEFLVSFYNNEISEKSEIFDDQFSVERPDGSNFTLKIRSTKLEDSAMYFCASSEGSGGIEQFFGPGTRLTVL.